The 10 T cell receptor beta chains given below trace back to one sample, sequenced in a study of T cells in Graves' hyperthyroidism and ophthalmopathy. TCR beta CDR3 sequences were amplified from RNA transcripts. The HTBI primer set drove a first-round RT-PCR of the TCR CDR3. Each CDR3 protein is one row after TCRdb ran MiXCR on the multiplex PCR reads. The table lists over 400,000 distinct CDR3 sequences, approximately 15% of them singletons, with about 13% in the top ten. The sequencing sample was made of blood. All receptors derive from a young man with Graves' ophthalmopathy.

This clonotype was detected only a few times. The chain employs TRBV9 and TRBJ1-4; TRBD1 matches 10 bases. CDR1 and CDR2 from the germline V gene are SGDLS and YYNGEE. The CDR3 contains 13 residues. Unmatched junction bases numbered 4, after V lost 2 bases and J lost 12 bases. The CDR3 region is CASSVTGGPELFF. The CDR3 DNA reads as TGTGCCAGCAGCGTGACAGGGGGCCCGGAACTGTTTTTT.

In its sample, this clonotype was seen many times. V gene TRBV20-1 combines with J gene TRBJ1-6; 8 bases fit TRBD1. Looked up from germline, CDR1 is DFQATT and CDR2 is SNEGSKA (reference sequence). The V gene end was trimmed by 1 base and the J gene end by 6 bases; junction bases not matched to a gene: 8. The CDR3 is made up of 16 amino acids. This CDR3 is CSARVPGQALNSPLHF. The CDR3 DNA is TGCAGTGCTAGAGTCCCGGGACAGGCTCTTAATTCACCCCTCCACTTT.

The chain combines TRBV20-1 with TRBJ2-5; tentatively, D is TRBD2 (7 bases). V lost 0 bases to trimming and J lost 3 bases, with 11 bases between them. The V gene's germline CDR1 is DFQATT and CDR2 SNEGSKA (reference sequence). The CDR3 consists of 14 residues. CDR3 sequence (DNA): TGCAGTGCTAGAGATGGGAGGGGGAAAGAGACCCAGTACTTC. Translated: CSARDGRGKETQYF.

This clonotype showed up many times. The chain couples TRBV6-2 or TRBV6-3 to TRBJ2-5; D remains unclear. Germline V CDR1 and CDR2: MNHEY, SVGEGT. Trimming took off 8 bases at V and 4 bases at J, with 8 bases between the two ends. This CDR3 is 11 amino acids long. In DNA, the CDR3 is TGTGCCAGCCGTCTCGGAGAGACCCAGTACTTC. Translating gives CASRLGETQYF.

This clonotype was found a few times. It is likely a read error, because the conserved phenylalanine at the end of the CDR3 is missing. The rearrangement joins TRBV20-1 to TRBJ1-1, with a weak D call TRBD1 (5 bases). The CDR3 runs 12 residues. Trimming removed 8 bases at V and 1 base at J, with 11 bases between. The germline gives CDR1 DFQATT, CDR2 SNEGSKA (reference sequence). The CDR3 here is CSIRGGNTEAFL. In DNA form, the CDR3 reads TGCAGTATTCGGGGGGGGAACACTGAAGCTTTCCTT.

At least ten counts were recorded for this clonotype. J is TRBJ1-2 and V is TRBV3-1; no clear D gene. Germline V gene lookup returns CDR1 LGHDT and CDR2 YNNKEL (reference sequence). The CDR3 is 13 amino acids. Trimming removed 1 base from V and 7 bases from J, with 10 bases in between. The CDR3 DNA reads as TGTGCCAGCAGCCAAGGGGCCCGTCCTGGCTACACCTTC. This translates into CASSQGARPGYTF. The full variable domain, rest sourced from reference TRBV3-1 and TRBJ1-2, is DTAVSQTPKYLVTQMGNDKSIKCEQNLGHDTMYWYKQDSKKFLKIMFSYNNKELIINETVPNRFSPKSPDKAHLNLHINSLELGDSAVYFCASSQGARPGYTFGSGTRLTVV.

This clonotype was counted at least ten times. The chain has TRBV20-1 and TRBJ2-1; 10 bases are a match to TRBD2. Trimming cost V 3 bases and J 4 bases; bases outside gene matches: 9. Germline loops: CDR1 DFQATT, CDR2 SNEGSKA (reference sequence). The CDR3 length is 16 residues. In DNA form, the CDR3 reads TGCAGTGCTAGGGGGCAGACTAGCGGGTTATACAATGAGCAGTTCTTC. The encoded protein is CSARGQTSGLYNEQFF.

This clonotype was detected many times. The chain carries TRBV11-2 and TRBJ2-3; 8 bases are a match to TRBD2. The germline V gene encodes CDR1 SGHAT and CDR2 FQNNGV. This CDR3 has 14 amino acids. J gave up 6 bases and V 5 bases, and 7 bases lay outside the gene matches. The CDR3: CASSPPGLGDTQYF. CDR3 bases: TGTGCCAGCAGCCCCCCGGGACTAGGGGATACGCAGTATTTT.

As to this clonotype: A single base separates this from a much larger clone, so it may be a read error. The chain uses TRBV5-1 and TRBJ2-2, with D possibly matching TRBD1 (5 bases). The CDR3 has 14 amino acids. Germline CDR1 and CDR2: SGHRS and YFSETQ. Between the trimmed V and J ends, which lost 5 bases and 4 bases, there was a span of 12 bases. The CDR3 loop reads CASRVGEITGELFF. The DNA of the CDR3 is TGCGCCAGCAGGGTAGGGGAAATCACCGGGGAGCTGTTTTTT.

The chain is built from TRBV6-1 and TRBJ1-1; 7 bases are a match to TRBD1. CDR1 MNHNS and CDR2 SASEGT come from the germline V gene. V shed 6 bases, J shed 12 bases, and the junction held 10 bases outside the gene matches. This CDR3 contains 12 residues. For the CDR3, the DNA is TGTGCCAGCAGCCCAGGAGGGGGCGCGACTTTCTTT. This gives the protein CASSPGGGATFF.